Listed below are T cell receptor beta chains from one sample, sequenced in a study of T cell clonotyping in hematopoietic cell transplantation. This table comes from immunoSEQ multiplex PCR, and its TCRdb copy is limited to in-frame clones, with some not included. The repertoire holds roughly 42,000 clones, with around 95% as singletons. The sequencing sample was made of peripheral blood mononuclear cells. The origin of the receptors is a woman aged 45-65 years in good health. Some clones in this sample may be carry-over from other donors' samples. CDR3s include the opening cysteine and the closing phenylalanine or tryptophan. A D gene is named only where the DNA matches it firmly. Clone size is given for some rows only: seen once, a few or many times, or a class if the clone is expanded.

DNA	CDR3	D	V	J	size
TGTGCCAGCAGCCATGGGGCGGGGGCCCACGGCGGGGAGCTGTTTTTT	CASSHGAGAHGGELFF	NA	TRBV7-6	TRBJ2-2	NA
TGTGCCAGCAGCGTAGGAGGTAACGACTATGGCTACACCTTC	CASSVGGNDYGYTF	NA	TRBV9	TRBJ1-2	NA
TGTGCCATCAGTGACTGGACTAGATCCTACGAGCAGTACTTC	CAISDWTRSYEQYF	TRBD2	TRBV10-3	TRBJ2-7	NA
TGTGCCAGCAGAGTGGACAGCTCCTACGAGCAGTACTTC	CASRVDSSYEQYF	NA	TRBV6-1	TRBJ2-7	NA
TGTGCCAGCGGATTAGCGGTGGGGGGGTTCGAGCAGTACTTC	CASGLAVGGFEQYF	TRBD2	TRBV5-6	TRBJ2-7	NA
TGTGCCATCAGGGGGGACAGGGAGAATTCACCCCTCCACTTT	CAIRGDRENSPLHF	TRBD1	TRBV10-3	TRBJ1-6	NA
TGCGCCAGCAGCCAAGATAAAGTGACTAATCAGCCCCAGCATTTT	CASSQDKVTNQPQHF	NA	TRBV4-3	TRBJ1-5	NA
TGTGCCAGCAGCATCACCGGGACAGGGGGGTCATCAGATACGCAGTATTTT	CASSITGTGGSSDTQYF	TRBD1	TRBV7-6	TRBJ2-3	NA
TGTGCCAGCAGTTACTCGGGGGATGACTATGGCTACACCTTC	CASSYSGDDYGYTF	NA	TRBV6-6	TRBJ1-2	NA
TGCGCCAGCAGGTCCAGCGGGGGGGCGGACACCGGGGAGCTGTTTTTT	CASRSSGGADTGELFF	TRBD2	TRBV5-1	TRBJ2-2	once
TGTGCCATCGGACGGGACGGCTACTCAGGGGGCTACACCTTC	CAIGRDGYSGGYTF	NA	TRBV10-3	TRBJ1-2	NA
TGCGCCAGCAGCCAAGATGGCTACGAGCAGTACTTC	CASSQDGYEQYF	NA	TRBV4-1	TRBJ2-7	NA
TGCAGCGTTGTACTTTCCTACGAGCAGTACTTC	CSVVLSYEQYF	NA	TRBV29-1	TRBJ2-7	NA
TGCGCCAGCAGCCAAGATCAGGGACAGAACACCGGGGAGCTGTTTTTT	CASSQDQGQNTGELFF	NA	TRBV4-3	TRBJ2-2	NA
TGTGCCAGCACCACCGGACAGGGGATCACTGAAGCTTTCTTT	CASTTGQGITEAFF	TRBD1	TRBV6-5	TRBJ1-1	NA
TGTGCCAGCAGTTCCGGACAGGTAGACGAAAAACTGTTTTTT	CASSSGQVDEKLFF	TRBD1	TRBV28	TRBJ1-4	NA
TGTGCCAGCAGCGTTAGAGACACCGGGGAGCTGTTTTTT	CASSVRDTGELFF	NA	TRBV7-2	TRBJ2-2	NA
TGTGCCAGCAGTGAGTTAAGGGGCCCGGGAAACACCATATATTTT	CASSELRGPGNTIYF	NA	TRBV6-1	TRBJ1-3	NA
TGTGCCAGCAGCTTTCCTAGCGGGGGGGCCGAAGGGACCGGGGAGCTGTTTTTT	CASSFPSGGAEGTGELFF	TRBD2	TRBV5-4	TRBJ2-2	NA
TGTGCCAGCAGTGACGACAGGGGCCTTCCCTACGAGCAGTACTTC	CASSDDRGLPYEQYF	TRBD1	TRBV2	TRBJ2-7	once
TGTGCCAGCAGTGAATCCGGCGGAAATGAAAAACTGTTTTTT	CASSESGGNEKLFF	NA	TRBV25-1	TRBJ1-4	NA
TGTGCCAGCAGTTACTCAAGGCAGGGTAGGACTTCACCCCTCCACTTT	CASSYSRQGRTSPLHF	NA	TRBV6-5	TRBJ1-6	NA
TGTGCCAGCAGTGAAGTTTCAGCGGGGGGGCCGGTAGATACGCAGTATTTT	CASSEVSAGGPVDTQYF	TRBD2	TRBV6-1	TRBJ2-3	once
TGTGCCAGCAGCTTGGATGTAAGACGGGGAACCGGGGAGCTGTTTTTT	CASSLDVRRGTGELFF	NA	TRBV11-3	TRBJ2-2	NA
TGTGCCAGCAGCAAACCAAGATTCCCGGACAGGCCTGATTACAATCAGCCCCAGCATTTT	CASSKPRFPDRPDYNQPQHF	NA	TRBV21-1	TRBJ1-5	NA
TGTGCCAGCAGCCGGACTAGCGGGGGGGCCGGTTCTGAGCAGTTCTTC	CASSRTSGGAGSEQFF	TRBD2	TRBV11-3	TRBJ2-1	NA
TGTGCCAGCAGCTGGGACAGATTAGAGACCCAGTACTTC	CASSWDRLETQYF	TRBD1	TRBV6-6	TRBJ2-5	NA
TGTGCCAGCAGCCTAGGGGGTGGAGGGGGTGGCTACACCTTC	CASSLGGGGGGYTF	NA	TRBV7-2	TRBJ1-2	once
TGTGCCTCAGGTGACGGGGAACACACTGAAGCTTTCTTT	CASGDGEHTEAFF	NA	TRBV10-3	TRBJ1-1	NA
TGTGCCAGCAGCCGACGGGCGGACACTGAAGCTTTCTTT	CASSRRADTEAFF	NA	TRBV7-7	TRBJ1-1	NA
TGCGCCAGCAGCCAAACGGGGTCGGGGGGCTACAATGAGCAGTTCTTC	CASSQTGSGGYNEQFF	TRBD2	TRBV4-3	TRBJ2-1	few
TGTGCCAGCAGCTCGTATATGGACAGGGGGCGTTCTGGGGCCAACGTCCTGACTTTC	CASSSYMDRGRSGANVLTF	TRBD1	TRBV13	TRBJ2-6	NA
TGTGCTAGTGGTTTGTGGGACGGGGTCTACAATGAGCAGTTCTTC	CASGLWDGVYNEQFF	NA	TRBV12-5	TRBJ2-1	NA
TGTGCCAGCAGCTTAGGGCGTGGGAACACTGAAGCTTTCTTT	CASSLGRGNTEAFF	NA	TRBV11-1	TRBJ1-1	NA
TGTGCCAGCAGCTCTGGTCTTACTCTTTCCTACGAGCAGTACTTC	CASSSGLTLSYEQYF	NA	TRBV4-2	TRBJ2-7	NA
TGTGCCAGCAGCTTGGGTCGGGAAACTGGCTACACCTTC	CASSLGRETGYTF	NA	TRBV5-6	TRBJ1-2	once
TGTGCCAGCAGCGTACTAGCGGGGGGCCGTACGGCCGAGCAGTACTTC	CASSVLAGGRTAEQYF	TRBD2	TRBV9	TRBJ2-7	NA
TGTGCCAGCACCATCGACAGGGTAAGCACTGAAGCTTTCTTT	CASTIDRVSTEAFF	TRBD1	TRBV7-2	TRBJ1-1	NA
TGCGCCAGCAGCTCCATCCGGAACGGGGTCGAGCAGTACTTC	CASSSIRNGVEQYF	NA	TRBV5-1	TRBJ2-7	NA
TGTGCCAGCAGCTTAGTAGAAGGACTACAAGAGACCCAGTACTTC	CASSLVEGLQETQYF	NA	TRBV7-8	TRBJ2-5	NA
TGTGCCAGCGGTTCAGGGGATGGCTACACCTTC	CASGSGDGYTF	NA	TRBV6-5	TRBJ1-2	NA
TGTGCCACCAGCAGAGATCCAGCAGGGGTCGGTGGCTACACCTTC	CATSRDPAGVGGYTF	NA	TRBV15	TRBJ1-2	NA
TGTGCCAGCAGCCGTCTTAGCGGCCAAGAGACCCAGTACTTC	CASSRLSGQETQYF	NA	TRBV11-2	TRBJ2-5	NA
TGTGCCAGCAGCCGAATTTTTGACGGGAACACTGAAGCTTTCTTT	CASSRIFDGNTEAFF	NA	TRBV6-5	TRBJ1-1	once
TGTGAAGTTGCTTACAGGGGAAGCTCCTACGAGCAGTACTTC	CEVAYRGSSYEQYF	TRBD1	TRBV6-1	TRBJ2-7	NA
TGTGCCAGCAAAGAGACAGGGCAATCCGGGGAGCTGTTTTTT	CASKETGQSGELFF	TRBD1	TRBV28	TRBJ2-2	NA
TGTGCCAGTTTCGATATAGGCTACAGGGGGGGCAATCAGCCCCAGCATTTT	CASFDIGYRGGNQPQHF	TRBD1	TRBV28	TRBJ1-5	NA
TGTGCCAGTAGTATTTTGGCAGAGAGCAATCAGCCCCAGCATTTT	CASSILAESNQPQHF	NA	TRBV19	TRBJ1-5	NA
TGTGCCATCAGTGAGTCCACTTCTATGAGGGAAGAAAAACTGTTTTTT	CAISESTSMREEKLFF	NA	TRBV10-3	TRBJ1-4	NA